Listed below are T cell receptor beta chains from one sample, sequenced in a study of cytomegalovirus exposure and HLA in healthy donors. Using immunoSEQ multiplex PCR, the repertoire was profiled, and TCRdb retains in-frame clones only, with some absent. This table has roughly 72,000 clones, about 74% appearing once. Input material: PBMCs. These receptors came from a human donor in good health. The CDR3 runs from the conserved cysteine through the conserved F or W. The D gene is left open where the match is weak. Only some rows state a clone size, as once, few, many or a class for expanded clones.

TGTGCCAGCAGGACCCACGACAGGGTTAGGCCTACCTACGAGCAGTACTTC	CASRTHDRVRPTYEQYF	TRBV13	TRBJ2-7	once	TRBD1
TGTGCCAGCAGCTTTCCTCCGGGGAGCTCTGGAAACACCATATATTTT	CASSFPPGSSGNTIYF	TRBV5-4	TRBJ1-3	-	-
TGCAGCGTTGATAAACGGGAGGGCCCTGGGGAGACCCAGTACTTC	CSVDKREGPGETQYF	TRBV29-1	TRBJ2-5	-	TRBD2
TGTGCCAGCAGCTTTGAGTGGACTAGCGGCCTTAGGGGGCAGTTCTTC	CASSFEWTSGLRGQFF	TRBV7-2	TRBJ2-1	-	TRBD2
TGTGCCAGCAGCTTGGCCCCGGACTTAGGGGAGCAGTTCTTC	CASSLAPDLGEQFF	TRBV5-6	TRBJ2-1	-	-
TGTGCCAGCAGCTTAGAACTGACATACAATGAGCAGTTCTTC	CASSLELTYNEQFF	TRBV7-9	TRBJ2-1	-	-
TGCAGCGTGGGGGACAGGTTTTACGAGCAGTACTTC	CSVGDRFYEQYF	TRBV29-1	TRBJ2-7	-	TRBD1
TGTGCCAGCAGTTATGTGAATTACTTCTATGGCTACACCTTC	CASSYVNYFYGYTF	TRBV6-6	TRBJ1-2	-	-
TGTGCCAGCAGCGCTCACACTAGCGGGAGCGCAGATACGCAGTATTTT	CASSAHTSGSADTQYF	TRBV9	TRBJ2-3	-	TRBD2
TGTGCCAGTACCTCAGGAGGAGACAGGGGCTACGAGCAGTACTTC	CASTSGGDRGYEQYF	TRBV19	TRBJ2-7	-	TRBD1
TGTGCCAGCAGCTTGTATCGGCGGGAGGGCCTTAGGCGTGGGTACGAGCAGTACTTC	CASSLYRREGLRRGYEQYF	TRBV5-6	TRBJ2-7	once	TRBD2
TGTGCCAGCAGTTTTGCGGGAGGGAGAGCCGGGGAGCTGTTTTTT	CASSFAGGRAGELFF	TRBV28	TRBJ2-2	once	TRBD2
TGTGCCAGCAGATCGCTGTCTAGCGGGACCTACAATGAGCAGTTCTTC	CASRSLSSGTYNEQFF	TRBV27	TRBJ2-1	-	TRBD2
TGTGCCAGCAGCCCCTCCAGCGAGCAGTACTTC	CASSPSSEQYF	TRBV7-9	TRBJ2-7	-	-
TGTGCCAGCAGTTACTCGGCCCCCTATTCAGGGAATGGCTACACCTTC	CASSYSAPYSGNGYTF	TRBV6-5	TRBJ1-2	-	-
TGTGCCAGCAGCGTAGTGGGGCTCCAAGAGACCCAGTACTTC	CASSVVGLQETQYF	TRBV9	TRBJ2-5	once	-
TGTGCCAGCAGCCAAGACCCCTCCCTAACAGGGACGGAGACCCAGTACTTC	CASSQDPSLTGTETQYF	TRBV4-2	TRBJ2-5	-	-
TGCAGCGCTTCCTTTACAGGGAACACTGAAGCTTTCTTT	CSASFTGNTEAFF	TRBV29-1	TRBJ1-1	-	-
TGTGCCAGCAGTGCCTACAGGGTAAGCTCCTACGAGCAGTACTTC	CASSAYRVSSYEQYF	TRBV27	TRBJ2-7	-	-
TGTGCCAGCAGCCAAAGGGGTGAAGCTTTCTTT	CASSQRGEAFF	TRBV6-5	TRBJ1-1	once	-
TGTGCCAGCAGTTATCAGGGGGCGAGCAATCAGCCCCAGCATTTT	CASSYQGASNQPQHF	TRBV6-6	TRBJ1-5	-	TRBD1
TGTGCCAGCAGTCGTCGGGACAGGATGGGGGAGCAGTACTTC	CASSRRDRMGEQYF	TRBV28	TRBJ2-7	-	TRBD1
TGCGCCAGCAGCTTGGAAAGGATAGGGGATAATGAGCAGTTCTTC	CASSLERIGDNEQFF	TRBV5-1	TRBJ2-1	-	-
TGTGCCAGCAGCCGGGGCGAGGGGGCGCGCGAGCAGTACTTC	CASSRGEGAREQYF	TRBV7-6	TRBJ2-7	-	TRBD1
TGTGCCAGCAGCTCCAGGGCAGGGGGCCAAGAGACCCAGTACTTC	CASSSRAGGQETQYF	TRBV6-6	TRBJ2-5	-	TRBD1
TGTGCCATCAGTGTTACTAGGGTTAGCTCTGGGGCCAACGTCCTGACTTTC	CAISVTRVSSGANVLTF	TRBV10-3	TRBJ2-6	-	-
TGTGCCAGCAGTGAAGCGGGGGGAAGCAAGCAGTTCTTC	CASSEAGGSKQFF	TRBV6-1	TRBJ2-1	-	-
TGTGCCTGGACCCGTACTAGCGGGAACACCGGGGAGCTGTTTTTT	CAWTRTSGNTGELFF	TRBV30	TRBJ2-2	-	TRBD2
TGCGCCAGCAGCCATCTGGGGGGGGGCCACGAGCAGTACTTC	CASSHLGGGHEQYF	TRBV4-1	TRBJ2-7	-	-
TGTGCCAGCAGTTTAGTCGCCGGGGAGGGGTCCGGGGAGCTGTTTTTT	CASSLVAGEGSGELFF	TRBV28	TRBJ2-2	-	TRBD2
TGCGCCAGCAGCCACCCGGACAGGGAAGCTTTCTTT	CASSHPDREAFF	TRBV4-1	TRBJ1-1	-	TRBD1
TGTGCCAGCAGTTACTCGAGTAGCTTCACCGGGGAGCTGTTTTTT	CASSYSSSFTGELFF	TRBV6-5	TRBJ2-2	few	-
TGTGCCAGCTCACCGTCCCCTGACGGAGGGAGTGAAAAACTGTTTTTT	CASSPSPDGGSEKLFF	TRBV18	TRBJ1-4	-	-
TGTGCCAGCAGTTCCCCGGGACAGGGAGTTTCCGAGCAGTACTTC	CASSSPGQGVSEQYF	TRBV6-5	TRBJ2-7	-	TRBD1
TGTGCCAGCAGCTTGGGTCAGGGTTGGTCAGATACGCAGTATTTT	CASSLGQGWSDTQYF	TRBV5-6	TRBJ2-3	-	-
TGTGCCAGTAGTGCACCTGACAGGGGAAGACATGGCTACACCTTC	CASSAPDRGRHGYTF	TRBV19	TRBJ1-2	once	TRBD1
TGTGCCAGCAGGGATTTAGCCAGCGGGGAGCTGTTTTTT	CASRDLASGELFF	TRBV25-1	TRBJ2-2	-	-
TGCGCCAGCAGCATTACCGGGACTAGAACTATCTACGAGCAGTACTTC	CASSITGTRTIYEQYF	TRBV5-1	TRBJ2-7	-	TRBD2
TGCGCCAGCAGCCACCGAGGAGCAGGGGCCTACGAGCAGTACTTC	CASSHRGAGAYEQYF	TRBV4-1	TRBJ2-7	few	-
TGTGCCAGCTCACCAACTAGCGGGAGGGCCGAGCAGTACTTC	CASSPTSGRAEQYF	TRBV18	TRBJ2-7	-	TRBD2
TGCGCCAGCAGCTCCGGGACTAGCGGGAGATTAGGTACGCAGTATTTT	CASSSGTSGRLGTQYF	TRBV5-1	TRBJ2-3	-	TRBD2
TGTGCCAGCAGCGTAGGGGGACAGGTAATGTACAATGAGCAGTTCTTC	CASSVGGQVMYNEQFF	TRBV9	TRBJ2-1	-	TRBD1
TGTGCCAGCAGCCAAAAGACTAGCGGGAGTCTTAGGGCCGGAGAGACCCAGTACTTC	CASSQKTSGSLRAGETQYF	TRBV14	TRBJ2-5	-	TRBD2
TGTGCCAGCAGCGTAGACGGGTCGCGTCCATCTGGCTACACCTTC	CASSVDGSRPSGYTF	TRBV9	TRBJ1-2	-	-